This TCR beta chain was identified during a study of shared clonotypes between healthy human individuals. Whole-study results and caveats: Rarefaction revealed incomplete sorted-subset sequencing despite large depth.

Only one count was recorded for this clone. Its antigen is as yet unknown. Libraries were prepared by immunoSEQ multiplex PCR; TCRdb keeps only in-frame clonotypes and omits some of them. The table records hundreds of thousands of clones, 60% to 75% of them present only once. The CDR3 consists of 17 residues. The V segment lost 9 bases and the J segment 8 bases; nucleotides outside the gene matches: 15. The germline V gene encodes CDR1 MNHEY and CDR2 SMNVEV (reference sequence). The sequence was collected from a woman in her twenties or thirties in good health. The rearrangement uses TRBV27 and TRBJ2-1; TRBD2 aligns across 14 bases. The sequenced material came from memory CD4+ T cells sorted from blood. Indicated subset: CD45RA-negative fraction. The CDR3 bases are TGTGCCAGGAAACCGGGACTAGCGGGAGCAAACCCCCATGAGCAGTTCTTC. Its protein product is CARKPGLAGANPHEQFF.